The rows below give T cell receptor beta chains drawn from one sample of a study of cytomegalovirus exposure and HLA in healthy donors. Sequencing was performed with immunoSEQ multiplex PCR; in TCRdb, only in-frame clones are kept and a portion is missing. The sample records about 83,000 clones, about 96% being singletons. Sequenced: PBMCs. Receptors were obtained from a young woman in good health and CMV-seronegative. The CDR3 runs from the conserved cysteine through the conserved F or W. A D gene is named only where the DNA matches it firmly. The size entry is marked missing in some rows and otherwise reads once, few, many or a size class.

>14|TRBJ2-7|.|TRBV15|.
CATSREGGGYEQYF
TGTGCCACCAGCAGGGAAGGGGGGGGATACGAGCAGTACTTC
>14|TRBJ2-1|.|TRBV4-2|TRBD2
CASSQDGLAYEQFF
TGTGCCAGCAGCCAAGACGGACTAGCCTATGAGCAGTTCTTC
>14|TRBJ2-5|.|TRBV18|TRBD2
CASSPSSGRETQYF
TGTGCCAGCTCACCATCTAGCGGGAGAGAGACCCAGTACTTC
>14|TRBJ2-1|once|TRBV9|.
CASSEGGSYNEQFF
TGTGCCAGCAGCGAAGGGGGCTCCTACAATGAGCAGTTCTTC
>16|TRBJ1-3|.|TRBV5-1|.
CASSSAGTTRGNTIYF
TGCGCCAGCAGCTCCGCCGGGACAACACGTGGAAACACCATATATTTT
>15|TRBJ2-7|.|TRBV27|TRBD1
CASTWGTASSYEQYF
TGTGCCAGCACTTGGGGGACAGCAAGCTCCTACGAGCAGTACTTC
>16|TRBJ2-3|.|TRBV7-9|.
CASSLAEILGSDTQYF
TGTGCCAGCAGCTTAGCTGAGATACTAGGGTCAGATACGCAGTATTTT
>16|TRBJ2-6|.|TRBV5-6|TRBD2
CASSRGGGSGANVLTF
TGTGCCAGCAGCCGGGGGGGAGGCTCTGGGGCCAACGTCCTGACTTTC
>14|TRBJ2-3|.|TRBV5-1|TRBD2
CASTLTSGIDTQYF
TGCGCCAGCACCCTGACTAGCGGGATTGATACGCAGTATTTT
>14|TRBJ2-1|.|TRBV15|TRBD2
CATSRGAGANEQFF
TGTGCCACCAGCAGAGGAGCGGGGGCCAATGAGCAGTTCTTC
>16|TRBJ2-7|.|TRBV7-8|TRBD2
CASSLGLAGVAGEQYF
TGTGCCAGCAGCTTAGGGCTAGCGGGAGTAGCGGGCGAGCAGTACTTC
>17|TRBJ2-1|.|TRBV5-1|.
CASSPRGAGASYNEQFF
TGCGCCAGCAGCCCAAGGGGGGCGGGAGCCTCCTACAATGAGCAGTTCTTC
>13|TRBJ1-5|.|TRBV10-2|TRBD1
CASDRASNQPQHF
TGCGCCAGCGACAGGGCAAGCAATCAGCCCCAGCATTTT
>12|TRBJ1-1|.|TRBV30|TRBD1
CAWSMTGIGAFF
TGTGCCTGGAGCATGACAGGGATTGGAGCTTTCTTT
>16|TRBJ2-3|.|TRBV10-1|.
CASSWSEQDPTDTQYF
TGCGCCAGCAGTTGGTCAGAACAGGACCCGACAGATACGCAGTATTTT
>12|TRBJ2-1|.|TRBV5-6|.
CASSVITGEQFF
TGTGCCAGCAGCGTAATCACGGGTGAGCAGTTCTTC
>14|TRBJ2-5|once|TRBV27|.
CASSINGGQETQYF
TGTGCCAGCAGCATAAACGGCGGTCAAGAGACCCAGTACTTC
>16|TRBJ2-1|.|TRBV5-1|TRBD2
CASSLEGLAGAHEQFF
TGCGCCAGCAGCTTGGAGGGCCTAGCGGGAGCCCATGAGCAGTTCTTC